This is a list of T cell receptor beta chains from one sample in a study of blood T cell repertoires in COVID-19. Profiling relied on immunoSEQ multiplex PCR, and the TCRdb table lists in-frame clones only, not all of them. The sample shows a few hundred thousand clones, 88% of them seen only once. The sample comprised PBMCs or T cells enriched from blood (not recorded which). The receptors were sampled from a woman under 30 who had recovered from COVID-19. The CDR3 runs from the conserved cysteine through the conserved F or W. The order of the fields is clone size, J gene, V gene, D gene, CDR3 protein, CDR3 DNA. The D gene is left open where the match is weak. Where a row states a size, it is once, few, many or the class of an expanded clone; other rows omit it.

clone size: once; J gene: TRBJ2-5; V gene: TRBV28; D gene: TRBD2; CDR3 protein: CASSSPRGGGPETQYF; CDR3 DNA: TGTGCCAGCAGTTCGCCCCGAGGCGGGGGGCCAGAGACCCAGTACTTC
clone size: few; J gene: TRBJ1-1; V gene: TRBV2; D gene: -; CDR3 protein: CASSDDSLTMNTEAFF; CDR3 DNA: TGTGCCAGCAGTGATGACAGTTTAACCATGAACACTGAAGCTTTCTTT
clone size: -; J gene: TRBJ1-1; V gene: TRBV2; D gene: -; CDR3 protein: CASSEGGQLNTEAFF; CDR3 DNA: TGTGCCAGCAGTGAAGGGGGGCAGCTGAACACTGAAGCTTTCTTT
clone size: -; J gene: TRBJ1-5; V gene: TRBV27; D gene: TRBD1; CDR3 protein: CASRLEPGTGSNQPQHF; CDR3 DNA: TGTGCCAGCAGGCTGGAACCCGGGACAGGTAGCAATCAGCCCCAGCATTTT
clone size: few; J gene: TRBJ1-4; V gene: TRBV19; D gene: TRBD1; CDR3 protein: CASHDRGFAKLFF; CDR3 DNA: TGTGCCAGCCACGACAGGGGCTTCGCAAAACTGTTTTTT
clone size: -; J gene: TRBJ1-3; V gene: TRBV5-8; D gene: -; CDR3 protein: CASSSSASGNTIYF; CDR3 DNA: TGTGCCAGCAGCTCTAGCGCCTCTGGAAACACCATATATTTT
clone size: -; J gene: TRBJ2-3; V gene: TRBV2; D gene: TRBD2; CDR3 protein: CASSNTGTSGTRSTDTQYF; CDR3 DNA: TGTGCCAGCAGTAACACCGGGACTAGCGGGACTCGAAGCACAGATACGCAGTATTTT
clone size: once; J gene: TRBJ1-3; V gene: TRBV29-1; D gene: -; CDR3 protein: CSGWDTGNTIYF; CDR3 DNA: TGCAGCGGATGGGACACTGGAAACACCATATATTTT
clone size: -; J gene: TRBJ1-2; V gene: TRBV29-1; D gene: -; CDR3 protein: CSVEMDMNYGYTF; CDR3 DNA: TGCAGCGTTGAAATGGACATGAACTATGGCTACACCTTC
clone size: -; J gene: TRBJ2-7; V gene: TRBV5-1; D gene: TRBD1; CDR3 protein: CASGLVGGDPSYEQYF; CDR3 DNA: TGCGCCAGCGGCCTGGTAGGGGGCGACCCATCCTACGAGCAGTACTTC
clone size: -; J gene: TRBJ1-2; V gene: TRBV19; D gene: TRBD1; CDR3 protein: CASSPTGVLYGYTF; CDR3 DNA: TGTGCCAGTAGTCCTACAGGGGTCCTCTATGGCTACACCTTC
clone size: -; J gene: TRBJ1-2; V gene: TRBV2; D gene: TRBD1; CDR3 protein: CASSEVGTGVFNGYTF; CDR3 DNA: TGTGCCAGCAGTGAAGTGGGGACAGGGGTCTTCAATGGCTACACCTTC
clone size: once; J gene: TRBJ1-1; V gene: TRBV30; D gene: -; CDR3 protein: CAWSGGLEAFF; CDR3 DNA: TGTGCCTGGAGTGGCGGCCTTGAAGCTTTCTTT
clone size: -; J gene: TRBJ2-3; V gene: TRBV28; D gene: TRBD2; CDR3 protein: CASSTPSGLTDTQYF; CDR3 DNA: TGTGCCAGCAGTACACCTAGCGGACTTACAGATACGCAGTATTTT
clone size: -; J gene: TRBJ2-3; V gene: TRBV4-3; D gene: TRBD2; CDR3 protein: CASSHWTSGSDTQYF; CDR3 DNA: TGCGCCAGCAGCCACTGGACTAGCGGGTCAGATACGCAGTATTTT
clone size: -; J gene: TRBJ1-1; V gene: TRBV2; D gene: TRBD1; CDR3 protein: CASSPLTGSMNTEAFF; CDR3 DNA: TGTGCCAGCAGTCCGTTGACAGGGAGCATGAACACTGAAGCTTTCTTT
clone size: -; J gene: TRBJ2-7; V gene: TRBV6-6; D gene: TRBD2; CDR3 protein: CASSSGRVTTYEQYF; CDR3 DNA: TGTGCCAGCAGTTCCGGGAGGGTAACAACCTACGAGCAGTACTTC
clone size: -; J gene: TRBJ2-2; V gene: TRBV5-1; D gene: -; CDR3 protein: CATGKGIKNTGELFF; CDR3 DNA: TGCGCCACAGGGAAGGGTATTAAAAACACCGGGGAGCTGTTTTTT
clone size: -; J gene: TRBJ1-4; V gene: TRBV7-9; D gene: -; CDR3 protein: CASSHPRGGGEKLFF; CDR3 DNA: TGTGCCAGCAGCCACCCCCGGGGGGGAGGAGAAAAACTGTTTTTT
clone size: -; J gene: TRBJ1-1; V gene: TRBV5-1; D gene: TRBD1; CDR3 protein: CASSTGDRVNTEAFF; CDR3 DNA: TGCGCCAGCAGCACCGGGGACAGGGTTAACACTGAAGCTTTCTTT
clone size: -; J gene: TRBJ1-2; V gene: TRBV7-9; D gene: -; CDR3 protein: CASSLAAGLSGYTF; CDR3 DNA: TGTGCCAGCAGCTTAGCAGCAGGCCTTTCCGGCTACACCTTC
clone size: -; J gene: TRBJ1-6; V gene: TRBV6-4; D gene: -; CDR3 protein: CASSDQSNSPLHF; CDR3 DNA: TGTGCCAGCAGTGATCAGTCAAATTCACCCCTCCACTTT
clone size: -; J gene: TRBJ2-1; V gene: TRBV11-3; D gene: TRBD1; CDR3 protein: CASSLGRDRGDEQFF; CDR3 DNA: TGTGCCAGCAGCTTAGGTCGGGACAGGGGAGATGAGCAGTTCTTC
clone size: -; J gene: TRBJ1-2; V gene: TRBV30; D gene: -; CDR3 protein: CAWSVRRGPNYGYTF; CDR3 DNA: TGTGCCTGGAGTGTACGGAGGGGCCCTAACTATGGCTACACCTTC
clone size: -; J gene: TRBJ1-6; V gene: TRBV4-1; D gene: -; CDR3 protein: CASSQERSYNSPLHF; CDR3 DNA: TGCGCCAGCAGCCAAGAGCGCTCCTATAATTCACCCCTCCACTTT
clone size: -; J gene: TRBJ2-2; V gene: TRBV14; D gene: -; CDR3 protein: CASSRNLGGELFF; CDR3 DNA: TGTGCCAGCAGCCGGAACCTCGGGGGGGAGCTGTTTTTT
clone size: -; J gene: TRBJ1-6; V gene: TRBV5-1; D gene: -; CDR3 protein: CASSPSAGASSNSPLHF; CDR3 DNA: TGCGCCAGCAGCCCCTCGGCGGGGGCCTCATCTAATTCACCCCTCCACTTT
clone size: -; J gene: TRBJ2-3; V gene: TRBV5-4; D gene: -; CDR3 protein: CASSLEGGDTQYF; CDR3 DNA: TGTGCCAGCAGCTTGGAGGGGGGGGATACGCAGTATTTT
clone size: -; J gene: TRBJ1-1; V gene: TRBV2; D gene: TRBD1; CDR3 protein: CASSVTGVTGTEAFF; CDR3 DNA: TGTGCCAGCAGTGTAACAGGGGTCACGGGCACTGAAGCTTTCTTT
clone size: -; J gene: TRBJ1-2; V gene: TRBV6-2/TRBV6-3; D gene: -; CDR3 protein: CASSYSNRINYGYTF; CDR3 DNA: TGTGCCAGCAGTTACTCGAACAGGATTAACTATGGCTACACCTTC
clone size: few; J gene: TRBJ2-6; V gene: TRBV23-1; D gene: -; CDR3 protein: CASSQSKGHLTPGANVLTF; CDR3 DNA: TGCGCCAGCAGTCAATCGAAAGGACACCTTACCCCTGGGGCCAACGTCCTGACTTTC
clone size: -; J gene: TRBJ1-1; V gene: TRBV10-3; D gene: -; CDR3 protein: CAISESSGAAFF; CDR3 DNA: TGTGCCATCAGTGAGTCGAGCGGAGCAGCTTTCTTT
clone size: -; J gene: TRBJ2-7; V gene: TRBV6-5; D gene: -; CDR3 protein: CASSYSRHLYEQYF; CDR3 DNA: TGTGCCAGCAGTTACTCGCGACACCTCTACGAGCAGTACTTC
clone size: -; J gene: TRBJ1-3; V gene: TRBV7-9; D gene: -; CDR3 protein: CASSLDAGLSGNTIYF; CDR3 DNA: TGTGCCAGCAGCTTAGACGCAGGGCTCTCTGGAAACACCATATATTTT
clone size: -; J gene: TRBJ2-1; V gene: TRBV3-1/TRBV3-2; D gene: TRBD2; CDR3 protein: CASSHSSGTNNEQFF; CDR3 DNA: TGTGCCAGCAGCCACTCTAGCGGGACAAACAATGAGCAGTTCTTC
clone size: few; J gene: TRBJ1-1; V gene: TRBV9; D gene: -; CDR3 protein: CASSVVGSLNTEAFF; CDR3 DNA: TGTGCCAGCAGCGTAGTAGGGAGTTTGAACACTGAAGCTTTCTTT
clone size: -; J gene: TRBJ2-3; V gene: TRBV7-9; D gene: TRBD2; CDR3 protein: CASSPAGKSTDTQYF; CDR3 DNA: TGTGCCAGCAGCCCAGCGGGGAAGAGCACAGATACGCAGTATTTT
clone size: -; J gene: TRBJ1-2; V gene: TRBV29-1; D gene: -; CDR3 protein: CSVPGSRVFGGYTF; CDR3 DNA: TGCAGCGTTCCAGGTAGCAGGGTCTTCGGAGGCTACACCTTC
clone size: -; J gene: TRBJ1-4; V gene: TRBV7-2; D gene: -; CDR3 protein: CASSFGSSGEKLFF; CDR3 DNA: TGTGCCAGCAGCTTTGGTTCCTCGGGTGAAAAACTGTTTTTT
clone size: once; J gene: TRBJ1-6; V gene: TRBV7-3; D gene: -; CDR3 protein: CASSQVGQLSPLHF; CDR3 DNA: TGTGCCAGCAGCCAGGTGGGGCAGCTTTCACCCCTCCACTTT
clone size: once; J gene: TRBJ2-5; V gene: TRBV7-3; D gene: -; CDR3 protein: CASSLTAGYQETQYF; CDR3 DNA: TGTGCCAGCAGCTTAACCGCAGGGTACCAAGAGACCCAGTACTTC
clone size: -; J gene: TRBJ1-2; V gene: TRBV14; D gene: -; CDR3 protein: CASSQTGVHGYTF; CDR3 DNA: TGTGCCAGCAGCCAAACGGGGGTACATGGCTACACCTTC
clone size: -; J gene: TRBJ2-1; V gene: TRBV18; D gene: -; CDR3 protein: CASSPPEGASSYNEQFF; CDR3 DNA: TGTGCCAGCTCACCCCCGGAGGGAGCGAGCTCCTACAATGAGCAGTTCTTC
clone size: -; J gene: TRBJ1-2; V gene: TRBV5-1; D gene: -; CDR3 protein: CASRPSREDGYTF; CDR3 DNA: TGCGCCAGCAGACCCAGCAGAGAGGATGGCTACACCTTC
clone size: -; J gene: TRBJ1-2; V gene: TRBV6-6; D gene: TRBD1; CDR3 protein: CASSVTGGRYGYTF; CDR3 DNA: TGTGCCAGCAGCGTTACAGGGGGCAGGTATGGCTACACCTTC
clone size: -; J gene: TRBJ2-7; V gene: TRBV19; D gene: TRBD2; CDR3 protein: CASSLSGGKYEQYF; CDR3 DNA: TGTGCCAGTAGTCTAAGCGGGGGGAAGTACGAGCAGTACTTC
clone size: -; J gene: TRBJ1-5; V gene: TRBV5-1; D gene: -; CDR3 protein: CASSLGAGEGQPQHF; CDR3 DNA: TGCGCCAGCAGCTTGGGGGCGGGGGAAGGTCAGCCCCAGCATTTT
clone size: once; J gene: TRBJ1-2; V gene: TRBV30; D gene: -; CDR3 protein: CAWSYWEDLYGYTF; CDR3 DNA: TGTGCCTGGAGTTATTGGGAGGACCTGTATGGCTACACCTTC
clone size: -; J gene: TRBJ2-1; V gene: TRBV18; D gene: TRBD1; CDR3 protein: CASSPTEGQLYNEQFF; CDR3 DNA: TGTGCCAGCTCACCCACAGAGGGACAGCTATACAATGAGCAGTTCTTC
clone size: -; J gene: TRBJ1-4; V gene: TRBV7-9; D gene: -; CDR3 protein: CASSPAGGANEKLFF; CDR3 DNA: TGTGCCAGCAGCCCGGCGGGGGGCGCTAATGAAAAACTGTTTTTT